A single sample gave rise to the 5 T cell receptor beta chains below, sequenced in a study of blood T cell repertoires in COVID-19. The repertoire was sequenced with immunoSEQ multiplex PCR; TCRdb's copy has only in-frame clones and lacks some. This sample has about 120,000 clones, with around 80% found just once. Specimen: peripheral blood. The source of these receptors is a man in his 70s with acute or convalescent COVID-19.

The chain links TRBV7-6 to TRBJ2-5; weak D call: TRBD2 (5 bases). The CDR3 is 15 residues long. V lost 4 bases and J lost 5, with 17 bases in between. Per germline, CDR1 SGHVS and CDR2 FNYEAQ. Here the CDR3 reads CASSSGRTLKETQYF. The CDR3 bases are TGTGCCAGCAGCTCCGGCCGGACTTTGAAGGAGACCCAGTACTTC.

The chain carries TRBV2 and TRBJ1-1; 7 bases are a match to TRBD1. The CDR3 is 15 residues long. The ends lost 4 bases at V and 1 base at J; junction bases unmatched: 6. Looked up from germline, CDR1 is SNHLY and CDR2 is FYNNEI. DNA of the CDR3: TGTGCCAGCAGTGGACAGGGTCTTGCGAACACTGAAGCTTTCTTT. Translated, it gives CASSGQGLANTEAFF.

This chain uses TRBV5-5 with TRBJ1-6; a weak D match, TRBD1 (5 bases). This CDR3 comprises 16 residues. V was cut by 2 bases and J by 1 base, with 10 bases left in between. Germline V CDR1 and CDR2: SGHKS, YYEKEE (reference sequence). The CDR3 nucleotides read TGTGCCAGCAGCTTTACCAGGGCGTCCTATAATTCACCCCTCCACTTT. Protein sequence: CASSFTRASYNSPLHF.

This sequence joins TRBV6-5 and TRBJ1-1; no clear D. This CDR3 is 13 amino acids long. The germline V gene has CDR1 MNHEY and CDR2 SVGAGI. V lost 8 bases and J 1 base, leaving 11 bases between the germline ends. The CDR3 loop reads CASRIKQNTEAFF. In DNA, the CDR3 is TGTGCCAGCCGAATCAAACAGAACACTGAAGCTTTCTTT.

The chain recombines TRBV11-2 with TRBJ1-2; tentatively, D is TRBD1 (5 bases). The CDR3 is 15 amino acids. The germline V gene has CDR1 SGHAT and CDR2 FQNNGV. The ends were cut back, 3 bases at V and 4 bases at J, with 15 bases in the middle. CDR3 sequence: CASSFDRAGGYGYTF. Written as DNA, the CDR3 is TGTGCCAGCAGCTTTGATCGCGCCGGGGGCTATGGCTACACCTTC.